The 15 T cell receptor beta chains in this list originate from one sample, sequenced in a study of cytomegalovirus exposure and HLA in healthy donors. Primers: 60 Vbeta forward and 13 Jbeta reverse. Data came from immunoSEQ multiplex PCR; TCRdb stores just in-frame clones and leaves some out. The sample shows some 130,000 clones, more than 9.5% of them seen only once. The material sequenced was PBMCs. The source of these receptors is a man aged 50-60 years in good health and CMV-seronegative.

The chain is built from TRBV11-2 and TRBJ1-5; maybe TRBD1 (6 bases). The V end was cut by 0 bases, the J end by 7 bases, with 13 bases between. The CDR3 extends over 15 amino acids. Germline V lookup: CDR1 SGHAT, CDR2 FQNNGV. CDR3 in DNA: TGTGCCAGCAGCTTAGACAGGGGACGTGAGCAGCCCCAGCATTTT. It is translated as CASSLDRGREQPQHF.

The V and J genes are TRBV6-6 and TRBJ2-3; 7 nucleotides match TRBD2. CDR1 is MNHNY, CDR2 SVGAGI, per germline (reference sequence). The trim removed 5 bases at V and 3 bases at J, leaving 5 bases unmatched. CDR3 length: 14 amino acids. The CDR3 DNA reads TGTGCCAGCAGTCCCGGGGGGAGAACAGATACGCAGTATTTT. Residues: CASSPGGRTDTQYF.

This chain links TRBV19 with TRBJ1-4; D is possibly TRBD1 (6 bases). Germline lookup yields CDR1 LNHDA and CDR2 SQIVND (reference sequence). The CDR3 loop spans 13 amino acids. V lost 4 bases and J lost 8, with 11 bases in between. The CDR3 reads CASSTGAGEKLFF. CDR3 nucleotide sequence: TGTGCCAGTAGTACAGGGGCCGGGGAAAAACTGTTTTTT.

Remarks on this clone: One end of the junction fails to match germline, which may point to a read error. The V gene is TRBV7-9, the J gene TRBJ2-7, with 7 bases fitting TRBD2. Germline values: CDR1 SEHNR, CDR2 FQNEAQ (reference sequence). This CDR3 region has 15 residues. The CDR3 is CVSSHRGVNKDEQYF. CDR3 DNA sequence: TGTGTCAGCAGCCACCGGGGGGTTAATAAGGACGAGCAGTACTTC.

This clone showed up just a few times. This sequence joins TRBV4-1 and TRBJ2-5; 8 positions match TRBD2. Germline V lookup: CDR1 MGHRA, CDR2 YSYEKL. V dropped 4 bases and J dropped 4; count of bases not matched to a gene: 20. The CDR3 is made up of 19 amino acids. The CDR3 DNA sequence: TGCGCCAGCAGCCGGACCCTCGGAGCGGGGGCCGCCAACGGAGAGACCCAGTACTTC. Encoded protein: CASSRTLGAGAANGETQYF.

This chain joins TRBV10-3 and TRBJ2-1; D possibly corresponds to TRBD2 (5 bases). CDR3 length equals 17 residues. CDR1 is ENHRY and CDR2 is SYGVKD in the germline V gene. Trimming stripped 2 bases from V and 5 bases from J, with 19 bases between. CDR3 sequence: CAISEGSGQRFNNEQFF. The CDR3 DNA is TGTGCCATCAGTGAGGGGAGTGGGCAGCGTTTTAACAATGAGCAGTTCTTC.

V and J are TRBV4-1 and TRBJ1-1; weak D call: TRBD1 (5 bases). CDR3 length: 15 residues. CDR1 and CDR2 (germline): MGHRA, YSYEKL. Trimming stripped 0 bases from V and 0 bases from J, with 8 bases between. The CDR3 here is CASSQDGAVNTEAFF. The CDR3 region has the DNA TGCGCCAGCAGCCAAGATGGGGCGGTGAACACTGAAGCTTTCTTT.

This chain joins TRBV7-2 and TRBJ2-5, with 7 nucleotides matching TRBD2. The CDR3 spans 16 residues. With V trimmed by 6 bases and J by 4 bases, 14 bases remained unmatched. CDR1 is SGHTA and CDR2 is FQGNSA in the germline V gene. In nucleotides, the CDR3 is TGTGCCAGCAGTTCCCAGTGGGCGGGAGTGGGAGAGACCCAGTACTTC. This translates into CASSSQWAGVGETQYF.

This chain links TRBV5-1 with TRBJ1-2; D gene ambiguous. Per germline, CDR1 SGHRS and CDR2 YFSETQ. The CDR3 has 14 amino acids. The V gene lost 6 bases and the J gene lost 3 bases, with 15 bases spanning the gap. The CDR3 loop reads CASTTPGSDYGYTF. DNA for the CDR3: TGCGCCAGCACTACACCGGGGTCCGACTATGGCTACACCTTC.

In this sample, this clone turned up a few times. The chain has TRBV20-1 and TRBJ1-3; D perhaps matches TRBD1 (6 bases). Germline V CDR1 and CDR2: DFQATT, SNEGSKA (reference sequence). V was shortened by 7 bases and J by 12 bases, with 16 bases between the two germline ends. The CDR3 covers 11 residues. CDR3 DNA sequence: TGCAGTGGCGCTACAGGGTCTGTCATATATTTT. It is translated as CSGATGSVIYF.

In this sample, this clone turned up a few times. The sample has other DNA sequences that encode this CDR3 too. The rearrangement links TRBV30 to TRBJ2-3; 10 nucleotides align to TRBD2. Looked up from germline, CDR1 is GTSNPN and CDR2 is SVGIG (reference sequence). This CDR3 is 14 amino acids long. Trimming at V came to 3 bases and at J to 5 bases, leaving 5 bases not matched to a gene. The CDR3 loop is CAWRLAGAGDTQYF. The CDR3 DNA sequence: TGTGCCTGGAGGCTAGCGGGGGCAGGAGATACGCAGTATTTT.

The V gene is TRBV9, the J gene TRBJ1-6, with 7 bases lining up with TRBD1. The germline V gene encodes CDR1 SGDLS and CDR2 YYNGEE. Trimming took 0 bases from V and 5 from J; bases not matched to a gene: 8. CDR3 length equals 17 residues. The CDR3 nucleotides are TGTGCCAGCAGCGTAGATACAGGGGTTAGGGATAATTCACCCCTCCACTTT. Protein product: CASSVDTGVRDNSPLHF.

As DNA, the CDR3 is TGTGCCAGCAGCATGGGGGGGGTTAATGAAAAACTGTTTTTT. Residues: CASSMGGVNEKLFF. This chain joins TRBV28 and TRBJ1-4, with D possibly being TRBD1 (5 bases). Germline loops: CDR1 MDHEN, CDR2 SYDVKM. The CDR3 extends over 14 amino acids. Trimming stripped 6 bases from V and 4 bases from J, with 12 bases between. Full variable domain (missing parts from reference TRBV28 and TRBJ1-4): DVKVTQSSRYLVKRTGEKVFLECVQDMDHENMFWYRQDPGLGLRLIYFSYDVKMKEKGDIPEGYSVSREKKERFSLILESASTNQTSMYLCASSMGGVNEKLFFGSGTQLSVL.

This clone was seen only a few times. The V gene is TRBV9, the J gene TRBJ2-3; 13 nucleotides agree with TRBD2. The V segment lost 4 bases and the J segment 4 bases; nucleotides outside the gene matches: 12. Germline values: CDR1 SGDLS, CDR2 YYNGEE. This CDR3 comprises 18 residues. The CDR3 DNA follows: TGTGCCAGCAGCTCCTACCAGAGAACTAGCGGGGGGGCAGATACGCAGTATTTT. Translation gives CASSSYQRTSGGADTQYF.

The chain is built from TRBV10-3 and TRBJ2-3; 10 bases agree with TRBD2. V dropped 7 bases and J dropped 2; count of bases not matched to a gene: 6. Per germline, CDR1 ENHRY and CDR2 SYGVKD. The CDR3 has 15 residues. The CDR3 region has the DNA TGTGCCATCACCACAGGGACTAGCGACACAGATACGCAGTATTTT. It codes for CAITTGTSDTDTQYF.